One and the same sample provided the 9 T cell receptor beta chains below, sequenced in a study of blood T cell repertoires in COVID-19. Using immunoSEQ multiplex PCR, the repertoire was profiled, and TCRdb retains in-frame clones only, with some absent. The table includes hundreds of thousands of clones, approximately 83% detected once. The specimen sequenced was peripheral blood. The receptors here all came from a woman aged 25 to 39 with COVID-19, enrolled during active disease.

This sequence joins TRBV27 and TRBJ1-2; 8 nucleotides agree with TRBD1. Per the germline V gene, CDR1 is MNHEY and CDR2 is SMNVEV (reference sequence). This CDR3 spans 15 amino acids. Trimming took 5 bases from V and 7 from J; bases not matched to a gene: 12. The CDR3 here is CASSPLLRGQGGYTF. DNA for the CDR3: TGTGCCAGCAGTCCGCTACTCAGGGGGCAGGGTGGCTACACCTTC.

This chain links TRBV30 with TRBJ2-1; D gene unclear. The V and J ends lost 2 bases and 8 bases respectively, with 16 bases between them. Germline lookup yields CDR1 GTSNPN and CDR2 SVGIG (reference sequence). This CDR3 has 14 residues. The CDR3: CAWSPLQRAHEQFF. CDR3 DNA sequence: TGTGCCTGGAGTCCCCTCCAGCGCGCACATGAGCAGTTCTTC.

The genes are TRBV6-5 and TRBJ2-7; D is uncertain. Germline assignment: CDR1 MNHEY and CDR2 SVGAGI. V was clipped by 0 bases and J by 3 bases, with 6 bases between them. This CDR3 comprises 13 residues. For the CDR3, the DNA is TGTGCCAGCAGTTACTCTAGAAACTACGAGCAGTACTTC. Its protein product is CASSYSRNYEQYF.

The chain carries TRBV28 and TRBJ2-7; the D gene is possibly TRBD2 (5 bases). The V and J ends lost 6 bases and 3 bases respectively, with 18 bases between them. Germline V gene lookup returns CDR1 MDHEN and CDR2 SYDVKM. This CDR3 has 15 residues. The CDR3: CASSEANSGIYEQYF. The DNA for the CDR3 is TGTGCCAGCAGCGAGGCAAACTCGGGGATCTACGAGCAGTACTTC. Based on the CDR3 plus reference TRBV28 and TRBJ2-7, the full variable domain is DVKVTQSSRYLVKRTGEKVFLECVQDMDHENMFWYRQDPGLGLRLIYFSYDVKMKEKGDIPEGYSVSREKKERFSLILESASTNQTSMYLCASSEANSGIYEQYFGPGTRLTVT.

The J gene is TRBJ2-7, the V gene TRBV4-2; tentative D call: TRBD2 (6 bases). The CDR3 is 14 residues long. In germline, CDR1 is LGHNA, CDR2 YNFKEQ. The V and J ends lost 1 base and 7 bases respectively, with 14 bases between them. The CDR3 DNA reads TGTGCCAGCAGCCAAGTTAGCGGAACTTGGGAGCAGTACTTC. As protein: CASSQVSGTWEQYF.

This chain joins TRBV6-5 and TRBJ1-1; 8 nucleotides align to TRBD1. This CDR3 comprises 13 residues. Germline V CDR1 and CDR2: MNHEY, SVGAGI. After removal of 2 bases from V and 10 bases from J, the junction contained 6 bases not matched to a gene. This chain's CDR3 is CASSYPGTGGAFF. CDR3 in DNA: TGTGCCAGCAGTTACCCCGGGACAGGAGGAGCTTTCTTT.

This chain's CDR3 is CATGQENYEQYF. CDR3 bases: TGTGCCACGGGACAGGAGAACTACGAGCAGTACTTC. The rearrangement links TRBV15 to TRBJ2-7; TRBD1 aligns across 8 bases. Trimming removed 9 bases from V and 3 bases from J; junction bases left unmatched: 4. Germline CDR1 is LNHNV and CDR2 is YYDKDF (reference sequence). The CDR3 has 12 residues.

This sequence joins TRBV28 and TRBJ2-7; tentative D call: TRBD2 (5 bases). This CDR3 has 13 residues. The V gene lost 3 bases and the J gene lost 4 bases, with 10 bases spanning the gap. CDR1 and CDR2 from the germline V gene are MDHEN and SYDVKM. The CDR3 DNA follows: TGTGCCAGCAGTTTTGGGCTAGCTTACGAGCAGTACTTC. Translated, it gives CASSFGLAYEQYF. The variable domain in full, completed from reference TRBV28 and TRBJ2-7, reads DVKVTQSSRYLVKRTGEKVFLECVQDMDHENMFWYRQDPGLGLRLIYFSYDVKMKEKGDIPEGYSVSREKKERFSLILESASTNQTSMYLCASSFGLAYEQYFGPGTRLTVT.

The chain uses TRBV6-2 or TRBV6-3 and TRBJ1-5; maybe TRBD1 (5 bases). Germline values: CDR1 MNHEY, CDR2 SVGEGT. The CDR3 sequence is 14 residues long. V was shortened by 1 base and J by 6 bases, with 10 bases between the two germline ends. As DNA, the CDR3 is TGTGCCAGCAGTTACTTGGGGGGGGTTCAGCCCCAGCATTTT. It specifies CASSYLGGVQPQHF.